Below are 15 T cell receptor beta chains sequenced from a single sample in a study of blood T cell repertoires in COVID-19. Assay: immunoSEQ multiplex PCR; the TCRdb copy retains only in-frame clones and omits some. Of about 150,000 clones listed, 65% to 85% were seen once; the top ten hold more than 4.5%. Input material: PBMCs or T cells enriched from blood (not recorded which). The source of these receptors is a man between 65 and 80 years old who had been exposed to COVID-19.

This chain links TRBV11-2 with TRBJ2-7, with 10 positions matching TRBD1. Germline V gene sequence: CDR1 SGHAT, CDR2 FQNNGV. The ends lost 4 bases at V and 12 bases at J; junction bases unmatched: 9. The CDR3 has 13 amino acids. The CDR3 reads CASSSGTGETLYF. CDR3 DNA sequence: TGTGCCAGCAGCTCCGGGACAGGGGAGACGCTGTACTTC.

This clone appeared a few times. The V call is TRBV5-6, the J call TRBJ2-7; the D is unclear. This CDR3 region has 11 residues. V was shortened by 4 bases and J by 0 bases, with 2 bases between the two germline ends. The V gene's germline CDR1 is SGHDT and CDR2 YYEEEE. The CDR3 nucleotides are TGTGCCAGCAGCCGCTCCTACGAGCAGTACTTC. It specifies CASSRSYEQYF. The full variable domain, its missing parts supplied by reference TRBV5-6 and TRBJ2-7, is DAGVTQSPTHLIKTRGQQVTLRCSPKSGHDTVSWYQQALGQGPQFIFQYYEEEERQRGNFPDRFSGHQFPNYSSELNVNALLLGDSALYLCASSRSYEQYFGPGTRLTVT.

The chain uses TRBV28 and TRBJ1-1; D is uncertain. The CDR3 sequence is 15 residues long. Trimming stripped 9 bases from V and 2 bases from J, with 19 bases between. Germline CDR1 is MDHEN and CDR2 is SYDVKM. The CDR3 DNA sequence: TGTGCCAGTACTTACCCGACGGGTTATAACACTGAAGCTTTCTTT. This encodes CASTYPTGYNTEAFF.

V and J are TRBV6-5 and TRBJ1-6; 7 nucleotides match TRBD1. The CDR3 runs to 16 residues. Germline V gives CDR1 MNHEY, CDR2 SVGAGI. The V gene end was trimmed by 0 bases and the J gene end by 5 bases; junction bases not matched to a gene: 4. The CDR3 DNA sequence: TGTGCCAGCAGTTACTCGGGGACAGCGGATAATTCACCCCTCCACTTT. Protein product: CASSYSGTADNSPLHF.

This clone counts as medium-sized. The V gene is TRBV5-1, the J gene TRBJ2-7, with 12 bases fitting TRBD2. J lost 1 base, V lost 4 bases, and 3 bases had no gene match. The CDR3 sequence is 15 residues long. The germline V gene has CDR1 SGHRS and CDR2 YFSETQ. Here the CDR3 reads CASSRTSGGSYEQYF. For the CDR3, the DNA is TGCGCCAGCAGCAGAACTAGCGGGGGGTCCTACGAGCAGTACTTC.

The CDR3 spells CASSPPDSRETQYF. The DNA for the CDR3 is TGTGCCAGCTCACCCCCGGACAGCCGGGAGACCCAGTACTTC. This chain connects TRBV18 to TRBJ2-5; D possibly corresponds to TRBD1 (6 bases). Trimming took 3 bases from V and 5 from J, leaving 13 bases between them. The CDR3 extends over 14 amino acids. Germline V gene lookup returns CDR1 KGHSH and CDR2 LQKENI.

This chain uses TRBV27 with TRBJ2-1, with TRBD1 identical over 12 bases. Germline trimming cut 7 bases from V and 7 bases from J; bases unmatched to any gene: 8. The CDR3 has 15 amino acids. Germline V gene data show CDR1 as MNHEY and CDR2 as SMNVEV (reference sequence). The CDR3, as DNA: TGTGCCAGCACCCGCAGGGACAGGGGGCGTAATGAGCAGTTCTTC. Amino acids: CASTRRDRGRNEQFF.

The chain's CDR3 is CASSLNQGAGEPQHF. The DNA for the CDR3 is TGTGCCAGCAGCTTAAATCAGGGGGCCGGTGAGCCCCAGCATTTT. V and J are TRBV7-2 and TRBJ1-5, with 8 nucleotides matching TRBD1. The length of the CDR3 is 15 residues. Per germline, CDR1 SGHTA and CDR2 FQGNSA. J was trimmed by 8 bases and V by 2 bases; bases with no gene match: 8.

The gene calls are TRBV27 and TRBJ2-3, with a possible D match to TRBD2 (6 bases). The CDR3 consists of 14 residues. The germline V and J ends were trimmed by 3 bases and 4 bases, with 11 bases remaining between them. CDR1 is MNHEY and CDR2 is SMNVEV in the germline V gene (reference sequence). The CDR3 reads CASSLSPGADTQYF. CDR3 sequence (DNA): TGTGCCAGCAGTTTGTCCCCGGGGGCAGATACGCAGTATTTT.

J is TRBJ1-3 and V is TRBV20-1; D is unresolved. The length of the CDR3 is 15 residues. Trimming removed 3 bases from V and 0 bases from J, with 12 bases in between. Germline-derived CDR1 and CDR2 are DFQATT and SNEGSKA (reference sequence). CDR3: CSASFETDSGNTIYF. CDR3 sequence (DNA): TGCAGTGCTAGTTTCGAAACAGACTCTGGAAACACCATATATTTT.

V usage is TRBV3-1 (or the pseudogene TRBV3-2) and J usage is TRBJ1-5, with 7 positions matching TRBD1. Germline V gene data show CDR1 as LGHDT and CDR2 as YNNKEL (reference sequence). The CDR3 consists of 14 residues. V lost 1 base and J lost 4; bases outside the gene matches: 1. The CDR3 loop is CASSQVRGNQPQHF. The CDR3 bases are TGTGCCAGCAGCCAAGTCAGGGGGAATCAGCCCCAGCATTTT.

The chain employs TRBV5-6 and TRBJ1-1; 7 nucleotides match TRBD1. Trimming removed 4 bases from V and 5 bases from J; junction bases left unmatched: 11. This CDR3 is 15 amino acids long. Germline CDR1 SGHDT, CDR2 YYEEEE. In DNA, the CDR3 is TGTGCCAGCAGCGTCCCAGGGGGGAGAAATACTGAAGCTTTCTTT. Protein sequence: CASSVPGGRNTEAFF. Based on the CDR3 plus reference TRBV5-6 and TRBJ1-1, the full variable domain is DAGVTQSPTHLIKTRGQQVTLRCSPKSGHDTVSWYQQALGQGPQFIFQYYEEEERQRGNFPDRFSGHQFPNYSSELNVNALLLGDSALYLCASSVPGGRNTEAFFGQGTRLTVV.

The chain carries TRBV19 and TRBJ1-4, with D maybe TRBD1 (6 bases). The length of the CDR3 is 18 residues. Germline V gives CDR1 LNHDA, CDR2 SQIVND (reference sequence). The germline V and J ends were trimmed by 3 bases and 1 base, with 18 bases remaining between them. In DNA, the CDR3 is TGTGCCAGTAGTATTTCCCTCCGGACAGTTCGAACTAATGAAAAACTGTTTTTT. Amino acid sequence: CASSISLRTVRTNEKLFF.

The genes are TRBV24-1 and TRBJ1-5; D gene unclear. The CDR3 totals 13 residues. The V gene's germline CDR1 is KGHDR and CDR2 SFDVKD. V was trimmed by 0 bases and J by 6 bases, leaving 5 bases between them. The CDR3 region has the DNA TGTGCCACCAGTGATTTGCCGGGTCAGCCCCAGCATTTT. The encoded protein is CATSDLPGQPQHF.

The chain joins TRBV28 to TRBJ1-2; 7 bases match TRBD1. The CDR3 is 16 residues long. The V and J ends lost 6 bases and 8 bases, in that order; junction bases with no gene match: 18. Germline lookup yields CDR1 MDHEN and CDR2 SYDVKM. CDR3: CASSQPGQARRGGYTF. CDR3 DNA: TGTGCCAGCAGCCAACCAGGACAGGCTAGACGAGGAGGCTACACCTTC.